A selection of T cell receptor beta chains follows, all from one sample in a study of T-cell reconstitution after alpha-beta-depleted transplantation in children. TCRdb fed the PCR reads into MiXCR, producing one record per CDR3 protein. Among 45,000 to 55,000 distinct CDR3 sequences, nearly 9.5% were seen once, and the ten largest hold approximately 27%. The sequencing used PBMCs, mostly from graft donor cells, collected 60 days after TCRalphabeta/CD19-depleted stem cell transplant. These receptors came from a male patient under 10 years old who had a stem cell transplant for chronic granulomatous disease, so the T cells may come from the graft donor. CDR3s include the opening cysteine and the closing phenylalanine or tryptophan. The D gene is left open where the match is weak. A row's size may be missing; if present it is once, few, many or a size class.

clone size: many
J gene: TRBJ2-1
V gene: TRBV6-2/TRBV6-3
D gene: .
CDR3 DNA: TGTGCCAGCAGAAAGTCCGGGACTTCCTACAATGAGCAGTTCTTC
CDR3 protein: CASRKSGTSYNEQFF

clone size: many
J gene: TRBJ1-2
V gene: TRBV5-1
D gene: .
CDR3 DNA: TGCGCCAGCAGCTTGGATGGTGGCTACACCTTC
CDR3 protein: CASSLDGGYTF

clone size: .
J gene: TRBJ1-5
V gene: TRBV6-2/TRBV6-3
D gene: .
CDR3 DNA: TGTGCCAGCAATCAAGGGAACAATCAGCCCCAGCATTTT
CDR3 protein: CASNQGNNQPQHF

clone size: many
J gene: TRBJ2-1
V gene: TRBV4-1
D gene: TRBD2
CDR3 DNA: TGCGCCAGCAGGGCGGCTAGCGGGAGCGTCGACAATGAGCAGTTCTTC
CDR3 protein: CASRAASGSVDNEQFF

clone size: many
J gene: TRBJ2-7
V gene: TRBV6-1
D gene: TRBD2
CDR3 DNA: TGTGCCAGCAGCACCCCGGGACTAGATCCCTACGAGCAGTACTTC
CDR3 protein: CASSTPGLDPYEQYF

clone size: few
J gene: TRBJ2-4
V gene: TRBV3-1
D gene: TRBD2
CDR3 DNA: TGTGCCAGCAGCCAAGATCGGCGCTGGACTAGCGCGACGGGTACGAACATTCAGTACTTC
CDR3 protein: CASSQDRRWTSATGTNIQYF

clone size: few
J gene: TRBJ1-2
V gene: TRBV20-1
D gene: .
CDR3 DNA: TGCAGTGCTAGAGATAGTCCCTACTATGGCTACACCTTC
CDR3 protein: CSARDSPYYGYTF

clone size: many
J gene: TRBJ2-5
V gene: TRBV5-1
D gene: .
CDR3 DNA: TGCGCCAGCAGGTTAACGGGGGTCGAGACCCAGTACTTC
CDR3 protein: CASRLTGVETQYF

clone size: few
J gene: TRBJ2-7
V gene: TRBV7-8
D gene: TRBD2
CDR3 DNA: TGTGCCAGCAGCCTAAGGACTAGCGGGGAGCAGTACTTC
CDR3 protein: CASSLRTSGEQYF

clone size: once
J gene: TRBJ1-2
V gene: TRBV4-2
D gene: .
CDR3 DNA: TGTGCCAGGGGCCCTAGGCAGGGATCCGGCTACACCTTC
CDR3 protein: CARGPRQGSGYTF

clone size: many
J gene: TRBJ2-5
V gene: TRBV9
D gene: TRBD1
CDR3 DNA: TGTGCCAGCAGCCCCTGGGACAGGGATGGCGAGACCCAGTACTTC
CDR3 protein: CASSPWDRDGETQYF

clone size: few
J gene: TRBJ1-2
V gene: TRBV5-1
D gene: .
CDR3 DNA: TGCGCCAGCAGCTCAGGGGTTTATGGCTACACCTTC
CDR3 protein: CASSSGVYGYTF

clone size: .
J gene: TRBJ1-5
V gene: TRBV20-1
D gene: .
CDR3 DNA: TGCAGTGCTAGCATTTCCGGGGCCCCGGTAAGCAATCAGCCCCAGCATTTT
CDR3 protein: CSASISGAPVSNQPQHF

clone size: few
J gene: TRBJ2-5
V gene: TRBV5-1
D gene: .
CDR3 DNA: TGCGCCAGCAGCACCCGCCGGGTAGGGTTAGAAGAGACCCAGTACTTC
CDR3 protein: CASSTRRVGLEETQYF

clone size: .
J gene: TRBJ2-1
V gene: TRBV10-3
D gene: TRBD1
CDR3 DNA: TGTGCCATCAGCCTGACAGGGGACTCCTACAATGAGCAGTTCTTC
CDR3 protein: CAISLTGDSYNEQFF

clone size: few
J gene: TRBJ2-2
V gene: TRBV20-1
D gene: .
CDR3 DNA: TGCAGTGCTAGGGGACTCCCTCTGGCCACCGGGGAGCTGTTTTTT
CDR3 protein: CSARGLPLATGELFF

clone size: few
J gene: TRBJ1-5
V gene: TRBV7-9
D gene: .
CDR3 DNA: TGTGCCAGCAGCTTAGGGCCTAATCAGCCCCAGCATTTT
CDR3 protein: CASSLGPNQPQHF

clone size: many
J gene: TRBJ2-4
V gene: TRBV28
D gene: TRBD1
CDR3 DNA: TGTGCCAGCAGTCCTTGGACAGGGGCGGAAAAAAACATTCAGTACTTC
CDR3 protein: CASSPWTGAEKNIQYF

clone size: many
J gene: TRBJ2-2
V gene: TRBV5-1
D gene: .
CDR3 DNA: TGCGCCAGCAGGGTCCAGGGGACGAACACCGGGGAGCTGTTTTTT
CDR3 protein: CASRVQGTNTGELFF

clone size: many
J gene: TRBJ2-1
V gene: TRBV7-9
D gene: TRBD2
CDR3 DNA: TGTGCCAGCAGCTTTAGCGGGAGGATTGGGAATGAGCAGTTCTTC
CDR3 protein: CASSFSGRIGNEQFF

clone size: many
J gene: TRBJ1-5
V gene: TRBV5-8
D gene: .
CDR3 DNA: TGTGCCAGCAGCCTCAAACAGGGTATTGGCAATCAGCCCCAGCATTTT
CDR3 protein: CASSLKQGIGNQPQHF

clone size: many
J gene: TRBJ2-1
V gene: TRBV18
D gene: .
CDR3 DNA: TGTGCCAGCTGTGGGGGAGATGAGCAGTTCTTC
CDR3 protein: CASCGGDEQFF

clone size: .
J gene: TRBJ1-1
V gene: TRBV19
D gene: TRBD1
CDR3 DNA: TGTGCCAGTAGGCCCAGGGGGCCGAACACTGAAGCTTTCTTT
CDR3 protein: CASRPRGPNTEAFF

clone size: many
J gene: TRBJ1-2
V gene: TRBV5-5
D gene: .
CDR3 DNA: TGTGCCAGCAGGCCTTGGGCCGGGAACTATGGCTACACCTTC
CDR3 protein: CASRPWAGNYGYTF

clone size: many
J gene: TRBJ1-2
V gene: TRBV7-9
D gene: .
CDR3 DNA: TGTGCCAGCAGCCCGCCGACGGACTCCTATGGCTACACCTTC
CDR3 protein: CASSPPTDSYGYTF

clone size: many
J gene: TRBJ1-2
V gene: TRBV7-9
D gene: TRBD1
CDR3 DNA: TGTGCCAGCAGCTTATCCCGACAGGGGGCTGGCTACACCTTC
CDR3 protein: CASSLSRQGAGYTF

clone size: many
J gene: TRBJ2-1
V gene: TRBV6-1
D gene: TRBD2
CDR3 DNA: TGTGCCAGCAAGCCGGCAGCGGGAGGCCTCTACAATGAGCAGTTCTTC
CDR3 protein: CASKPAAGGLYNEQFF

clone size: many
J gene: TRBJ2-2
V gene: TRBV6-5
D gene: TRBD2
CDR3 DNA: TGTGCCAGCAGTTCGACTAGCGGGACCACCGGGGAGCTGTTTTTT
CDR3 protein: CASSSTSGTTGELFF

clone size: many
J gene: TRBJ2-1
V gene: TRBV11-1
D gene: TRBD2
CDR3 DNA: TGTGCCAGCAGCTTAGTACGCGGGACTAGCGGGACCTACAATGAGCAGTTCTTC
CDR3 protein: CASSLVRGTSGTYNEQFF

clone size: many
J gene: TRBJ2-3
V gene: TRBV12-3/TRBV12-4
D gene: .
CDR3 DNA: TGTGCCAGCAGTTTCGGGGGAGCGCCCACAGATACGCAGTATTTT
CDR3 protein: CASSFGGAPTDTQYF

clone size: .
J gene: TRBJ2-6
V gene: TRBV9
D gene: .
CDR3 DNA: TGTGCCAGCAGCGAGGGACACTCGCCGTACTCTGGGGCCAACGTCCTGACTTTC
CDR3 protein: CASSEGHSPYSGANVLTF

clone size: many
J gene: TRBJ2-1
V gene: TRBV20-1
D gene: TRBD2
CDR3 DNA: TGCAGTGTAGAGGGACTAGCTCTTGTCGATGAGCAGTTCTTC
CDR3 protein: CSVEGLALVDEQFF

clone size: .
J gene: TRBJ2-5
V gene: TRBV9
D gene: TRBD1
CDR3 DNA: TGTGCCAGCAGCGTATCAGGGGGCGAGGAAGAGACCCAGTACTTC
CDR3 protein: CASSVSGGEEETQYF

clone size: many
J gene: TRBJ2-7
V gene: TRBV20-1
D gene: .
CDR3 DNA: TGCAGTGCTAGAGGGACAGTCGACTACGAGCAGTACTTC
CDR3 protein: CSARGTVDYEQYF

clone size: many
J gene: TRBJ1-2
V gene: TRBV20-1
D gene: .
CDR3 DNA: TGCAGTGCTAGTAAGGGGATGGGTACCTATGGCTACACCTTC
CDR3 protein: CSASKGMGTYGYTF

clone size: few
J gene: TRBJ2-4
V gene: TRBV18
D gene: .
CDR3 DNA: TGTGCCAGCTCACCACCGATAGGACAGGCCAAAAACATTCAGTACTTC
CDR3 protein: CASSPPIGQAKNIQYF

clone size: .
J gene: TRBJ1-6
V gene: TRBV11-2
D gene: TRBD1
CDR3 DNA: TGTGCCAGCAGCTCGCTGAGGGACAGGGTGCCACCCCTCCACTTT
CDR3 protein: CASSSLRDRVPPLHF

clone size: many
J gene: TRBJ2-2
V gene: TRBV5-1
D gene: TRBD1
CDR3 DNA: TGCGCCAGCAGCCCCGGGACAGGGTTCGGGGAGCTGTTTTTT
CDR3 protein: CASSPGTGFGELFF

clone size: many
J gene: TRBJ2-7
V gene: TRBV28
D gene: TRBD2
CDR3 DNA: TGTGCCAGCAGTGCTATCAGACTAGCGCGCGAGCAGTACTTC
CDR3 protein: CASSAIRLAREQYF

clone size: .
J gene: TRBJ2-7
V gene: TRBV7-2
D gene: .
CDR3 DNA: TGTGCCAGCGGGCTCCGGGACCTAACCTACGAGCAGTACTTC
CDR3 protein: CASGLRDLTYEQYF

clone size: .
J gene: TRBJ2-2
V gene: TRBV12-3/TRBV12-4
D gene: .
CDR3 DNA: TGTGCCAGCAGTTCCGGACCCCCTACCGGGGAGCTGTTTTTT
CDR3 protein: CASSSGPPTGELFF

clone size: many
J gene: TRBJ1-2
V gene: TRBV6-5
D gene: .
CDR3 DNA: TGTGCCAGCAGTTACTCTCCGGGCCTTGTCTTCTATGGCTACACCTTC
CDR3 protein: CASSYSPGLVFYGYTF

clone size: many
J gene: TRBJ2-7
V gene: TRBV13
D gene: .
CDR3 DNA: TGTGCCAGCAGCCTCGGGAGTAACGAGCAGTACTTC
CDR3 protein: CASSLGSNEQYF

clone size: many
J gene: TRBJ2-1
V gene: TRBV11-2
D gene: .
CDR3 DNA: TGTGCCAGCAGCTTAGGGGTCATAAGCTCCTACAATGAGCAGTTCTTC
CDR3 protein: CASSLGVISSYNEQFF

clone size: many
J gene: TRBJ2-1
V gene: TRBV3-1
D gene: .
CDR3 DNA: TGTGCCAGCAGACCTACAGGGACCAATGAGCAGTTCTTC
CDR3 protein: CASRPTGTNEQFF

clone size: many
J gene: TRBJ1-2
V gene: TRBV6-5
D gene: .
CDR3 DNA: TGTGCCAGCAATTTGTTCCGAGCTAACTATGGCTACACCTTC
CDR3 protein: CASNLFRANYGYTF

clone size: many
J gene: TRBJ2-6
V gene: TRBV5-1
D gene: .
CDR3 DNA: TGCGCCAGCAGCTTGGAACTAGCATCGACTGGGGCCAACGTCCTGACTTTC
CDR3 protein: CASSLELASTGANVLTF

clone size: many
J gene: TRBJ2-7
V gene: TRBV7-9
D gene: TRBD2
CDR3 DNA: TGTGCCAGCAGCTTAAGCGGGATACAACGCTACGAGCAGTACTTC
CDR3 protein: CASSLSGIQRYEQYF

clone size: many
J gene: TRBJ1-5
V gene: TRBV21-1
D gene: .
CDR3 DNA: TGTGCCAGCAGCAAAGACGGAGACAGGCTTAGTGGTCAGCCCCAGCATTTT
CDR3 protein: CASSKDGDRLSGQPQHF

clone size: many
J gene: TRBJ1-1
V gene: TRBV19
D gene: .
CDR3 DNA: TGTGCCGCCGGGCGGGGCACTGAAGCTTTCTTT
CDR3 protein: CAAGRGTEAFF

clone size: .
J gene: TRBJ2-2
V gene: TRBV12-3/TRBV12-4
D gene: TRBD1
CDR3 DNA: TGTGCCACAAGGCAGGGGGCAGGTACCGGGGAGCTGTTTTTT
CDR3 protein: CATRQGAGTGELFF

clone size: many
J gene: TRBJ1-4
V gene: TRBV5-8
D gene: TRBD1
CDR3 DNA: TGTGCCAGCAGCTTTGGACAGGGAGTTAGTGAAAAACTGTTTTTT
CDR3 protein: CASSFGQGVSEKLFF

clone size: many
J gene: TRBJ2-2
V gene: TRBV5-1
D gene: TRBD1
CDR3 DNA: TGCGCCAGCAGCCCCACAACAGGGGCCACCGGGGAGCTGTTTTTT
CDR3 protein: CASSPTTGATGELFF

clone size: medium-sized
J gene: TRBJ2-1
V gene: TRBV6-2/TRBV6-3
D gene: .
CDR3 DNA: TGTGCCAGCAGTTATTGGGGAAACCAAGGCAATGAGCAGTTCTTC
CDR3 protein: CASSYWGNQGNEQFF

clone size: .
J gene: TRBJ2-5
V gene: TRBV3-1
D gene: .
CDR3 DNA: TGTGCCAGCAGCCAAGTGCGACTAGGGGGGACCCAGTACTTC
CDR3 protein: CASSQVRLGGTQYF

clone size: many
J gene: TRBJ2-7
V gene: TRBV27
D gene: TRBD2
CDR3 DNA: TGTGCCAGCAGTCGCCGACCCGGGACTAGTCCCTACGAGCAGTACTTC
CDR3 protein: CASSRRPGTSPYEQYF

clone size: many
J gene: TRBJ1-2
V gene: TRBV4-3
D gene: .
CDR3 DNA: TGCGCCAGCAGCCAAGATCTGTCACCGTATGGCTACACCTTC
CDR3 protein: CASSQDLSPYGYTF

clone size: many
J gene: TRBJ1-5
V gene: TRBV20-1
D gene: .
CDR3 DNA: TGCAGTGCGCGACAGGACCCTAATCAGCCCCAGCATTTT
CDR3 protein: CSARQDPNQPQHF

clone size: .
J gene: TRBJ2-5
V gene: TRBV6-2/TRBV6-3
D gene: .
CDR3 DNA: TGTGCCAGCAGTTATATAGAGACCCAGTACTTC
CDR3 protein: CASSYIETQYF